This TCR beta chain was identified during a study of shared clonotypes between healthy human individuals. Study overall: Each donor's CD8 memory used one plate, CD8 naive two, each CD4 subset three. General study findings and limits: A generally larger estimated richness was seen in naive subsets than in memory subsets.

The naive CD8 subset, CD45RO-negative cells positively selected for CCR7, excluded terminally differentiated effector memory CD45RA+ cells. On this clone: Its antigen is still unknown.

On sorted subsets, replicate PCRs used about 200 ng DNA, or roughly 30,000 T cell genomes. Repertoires were generated with immunoSEQ multiplex PCR, while TCRdb's copy carries only in-frame clones and drops some. The table lists approximately 2,000,000 clones, just over 90% of them singletons. This CDR3 has 12 amino acids. CDR1 is MNHNS, CDR2 SASEGT, per germline. The germline V and J ends were trimmed by 11 bases and 2 bases, with 12 bases remaining between them. The sample comprised naive CD8+ T cells from PBMCs. The chain links TRBV6-1 to TRBJ1-2; D uncertain. The clonotype was recovered from a man between 18 and 29 years old in good health. Some clones in this sample may be carry-over from other donors' samples. CDR3 bases: TGTGCCGCCTTCGGTAGGAACTATGGCTACACCTTC. Translated, it gives CAAFGRNYGYTF.